Listed below are T cell receptor beta chains from one sample, sequenced in a study of blood T cells in healthy people across ages. TCRdb independently ran MiXCR on the 5' RACE reads; one entry per CDR3 protein. The data show 850,000 to 1,100,000 distinct CDR3 sequences, with approximately 38% seen just once and over 10% held by the top ten. Sequences were obtained from blood. All receptors derive from a man aged 18 to 29 in good health. Each CDR3 is given with its conserved first and last residue. D genes are given only for firm matches. Expanded clones get a size class; other rows say once, few or many, or leave the size out.

v_gene	d_gene	j_gene	abundance	CDR3nt	CDR3aa
TRBV6-1	TRBD1	TRBJ1-2	-	TGTGCCAGCTCAACAGGGGACACCTTCTCTCCTTTTGCGGATGGCTACACCTTC	CASSTGDTFSPFADGYTF
TRBV5-6	-	TRBJ1-1	-	TGTGCCAGCAGCTCCTACAGACATATGAACACTGAAGCTTTCTTT	CASSSYRHMNTEAFF
TRBV6-5	-	TRBJ2-1	-	TGTGCCAGCAGCCCCAATCTCAGGACCTACAATGAGCGGTTCTTC	CASSPNLRTYNERFF
TRBV7-2	-	TRBJ2-1	-	TGTGCCAGCAGTCGAAGGAGTGGAAATGAGCAGTTCTTC	CASSRRSGNEQFF
TRBV7-2	-	TRBJ1-1	-	TGTGCCAGCAGCTTAAGGCAGGTTCTGAACACTGAAGCTTTCTTT	CASSLRQVLNTEAFF
TRBV28	TRBD1	TRBJ1-2	-	TGTGCCAGCAACGTGCCCGGGACAGGACTTTATGGCTACACCTTC	CASNVPGTGLYGYTF
TRBV2	-	TRBJ2-1	few	TGTGCCAGCAGTGACGGCAGGGGCCACAATGAGCAGTTCTTC	CASSDGRGHNEQFF
TRBV2	TRBD1	TRBJ1-1	-	TGTGCCAGCAGTGTTGGCAGGGGGTCGAACACTGAAGCTTTCTTT	CASSVGRGSNTEAFF
TRBV24-1	-	TRBJ1-1	few	TGTGCCACCACTTCGGGGGACGACACTGAAGCTTTCTTT	CATTSGDDTEAFF
TRBV5-5	-	TRBJ2-7	few	TGTGCCAGCAGCTTGGCGGGACTGTCAAGCTCCTACGAGCAGTACTTC	CASSLAGLSSSYEQYF
TRBV12-3/TRBV12-4	-	TRBJ1-2	-	TGTGCCAGCAGCCCATTGTCGGGGGGTCTATATGGCTACACCTTC	CASSPLSGGLYGYTF
TRBV6-2/TRBV6-3	-	TRBJ2-5	-	TGTGCCAGCAGTTGGCGACAGTCTAAAGAGACCCAGTACTTC	CASSWRQSKETQYF
TRBV2	-	TRBJ1-2	-	TGTGCCAGCAGTGAAGGGGCCCAGTTAGACGGCTACACCTTC	CASSEGAQLDGYTF
TRBV13	-	TRBJ1-1	few	TGTGCCAGCAGTTTGGTTCAGTTGAACACTGAAGCTTTCTTT	CASSLVQLNTEAFF
TRBV27	-	TRBJ1-2	-	TGTGCCAGCAGTTTTCGGGTCGGGGATGGCTACACCTTC	CASSFRVGDGYTF
TRBV10-3	-	TRBJ2-3	-	TGTGCCATCAGTGAGAACGGACGGGACACAGAGACGCAGTATTTT	CAISENGRDTETQYF
TRBV4-3	-	TRBJ1-6	few	TGCGCCAGCAGCCAAGAAGAGGGCAGGGAGAATTCACCCCTCCACTTT	CASSQEEGRENSPLHF
TRBV10-3	-	TRBJ1-5	-	TGTGCCATCAGTGAGTCTCTCAGGGCTGGCAATCAGCCCCAGCATTTT	CAISESLRAGNQPQHF
TRBV28	-	TRBJ1-6	-	TGTGCCAGCAGTGAGACGGGGCAGAGATCTTGGTCACCCCTCCACTTT	CASSETGQRSWSPLHF
TRBV12-3/TRBV12-4	-	TRBJ2-7	few	TGTGCCAGCAGTTTAATCGGTTCGCACGAGCAGTACTTC	CASSLIGSHEQYF
TRBV6-5	-	TRBJ2-7	-	TGTGCCAGCAGTTTGTATGGTCAGGGAACCTACGAGCAGTACTTC	CASSLYGQGTYEQYF
TRBV3-1	-	TRBJ1-2	many	TGTGCCAGCAGCCATGGGCAGTCGTATGGCTACACCTTC	CASSHGQSYGYTF
TRBV9	TRBD1	TRBJ2-3	-	TGTGCCAGCAGCGCACAGGGGGCGCTGGGAGGAGATACGCAGTATTTT	CASSAQGALGGDTQYF
TRBV18	-	TRBJ2-5	-	TGTGCCAGCTTACCCGGACCTGGGATTCTCAATGAGCGGTACTTC	CASLPGPGILNERYF
TRBV29-1	-	TRBJ2-5	few	TGCAGCGTTGTGAGGACTGCGCGAGAGACCCAGTACTTC	CSVVRTARETQYF
TRBV20-1	-	TRBJ1-2	many	TGCAGTGCTAGAGGTAGCACTAACTATGGCTACACCTTC	CSARGSTNYGYTF
TRBV5-1	TRBD1	TRBJ1-2	-	TGCGCCAGCAGCGTGGGACAGGTAGAATATGGCTACACCTTC	CASSVGQVEYGYTF
TRBV12-3/TRBV12-4	-	TRBJ1-5	few	TGTGCCAGCAGCTCTGACGGAGATCTAAATCAGCCCCAGCATTTT	CASSSDGDLNQPQHF
TRBV5-1	-	TRBJ1-2	-	TGCGCCAGCGGCGAGGAGGGGCATCTCTATGGCTACACCTTC	CASGEEGHLYGYTF
TRBV20-1	TRBD1	TRBJ2-5	-	TGCAGTGCTCCCGGGACAGGGACGTCGGATGAGCAGTACTTC	CSAPGTGTSDEQYF
TRBV4-3	TRBD1	TRBJ1-1	-	TGCGCCAGCAGCCAAAGGACAGGGAGGAGAGCTGAAGCTTTCTTT	CASSQRTGRRAEAFF
TRBV7-2	TRBD2	TRBJ2-1	-	TGTGCCAGCAGCAATCGGGGCGGGGGGGCTTACAATGAGCAGTTCTTC	CASSNRGGGAYNEQFF
TRBV20-1	TRBD1	TRBJ2-1	few	TGCAGTGCTAGACGAATGTACCGGGACAGGATTTACAATGAGCAGTTCTTC	CSARRMYRDRIYNEQFF
TRBV27	-	TRBJ2-7	-	TGTGCCAGCAGTTCAGGGGGGGGGACAAACGAGCAGTACTTC	CASSSGGGTNEQYF
TRBV20-1	-	TRBJ2-5	-	TGCAGTGCTAGAGGCCAGGGACCCCGTTTTCGAGAGACCCAGTACTTC	CSARGQGPRFRETQYF
TRBV14	-	TRBJ1-1	few	TGTGCCAGCAGCTGGGACACGAACACTGAAGCTTTCTTT	CASSWDTNTEAFF
TRBV29-1	TRBD1	TRBJ2-4	-	TGCAGCGTCACACGACAGGGGTCCTACAATGAGCAGTACTTC	CSVTRQGSYNEQYF
TRBV7-6	-	TRBJ2-1	-	TGTGCCAGCAGCTCACCAGGGTTCGATGAGCAGTTCTTC	CASSSPGFDEQFF
TRBV20-1	-	TRBJ1-1	-	TGCAGTGCTAGAAGTGTAGCCTCGAACACTGAAGCTTTCTTT	CSARSVASNTEAFF
TRBV7-9	TRBD2	TRBJ2-7	-	TGTGCCAGCAGCTTAGTGCTGACTAGCGGGGGTGCCGAGCAGTACTTC	CASSLVLTSGGAEQYF
TRBV2	-	TRBJ2-7	few	TGTGCCAGCAGTGACCGAGCCCTGCTTGGCGAGCAGTACTTC	CASSDRALLGEQYF
TRBV6-2/TRBV6-3	TRBD1	TRBJ1-4	few	TGTGCCAGCAGTCCCGACAGGGTTTCAACTAATGAAAAACTGTTTTTT	CASSPDRVSTNEKLFF
TRBV20-1	-	TRBJ1-5	few	TGCAGTGCTAGAAAAATGGATCAGCCCCAGCATTTT	CSARKMDQPQHF
TRBV9	-	TRBJ2-1	-	TGTGCCAGCAGCGTAGGTAACCAGAACTCCTACAATGAGCAGTTCTTC	CASSVGNQNSYNEQFF
TRBV6-2/TRBV6-3	TRBD1	TRBJ1-1	-	TGTGCCAGCAGTTACTCGGCACAGGGGAGCGGTTTCTTT	CASSYSAQGSGFF
TRBV6-6	-	TRBJ1-5	-	TGTGCCAGCAGTTACATCTCTCAGCCCCAGCATTTT	CASSYISQPQHF